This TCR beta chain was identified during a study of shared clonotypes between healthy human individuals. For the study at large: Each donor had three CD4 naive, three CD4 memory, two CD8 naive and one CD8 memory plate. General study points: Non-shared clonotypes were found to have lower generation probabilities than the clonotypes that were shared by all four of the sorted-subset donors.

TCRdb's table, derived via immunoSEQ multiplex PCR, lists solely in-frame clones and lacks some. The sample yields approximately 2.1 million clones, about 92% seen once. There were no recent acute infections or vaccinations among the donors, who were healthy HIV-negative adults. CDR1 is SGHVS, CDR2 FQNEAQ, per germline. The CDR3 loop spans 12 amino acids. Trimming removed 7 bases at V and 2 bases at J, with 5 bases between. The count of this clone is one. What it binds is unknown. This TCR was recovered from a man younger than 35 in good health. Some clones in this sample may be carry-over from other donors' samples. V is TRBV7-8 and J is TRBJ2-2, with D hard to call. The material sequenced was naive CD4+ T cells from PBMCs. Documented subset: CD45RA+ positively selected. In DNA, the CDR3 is TGTGCCAGCATCCAAAACACCGGGGAGCTGTTTTTT. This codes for CASIQNTGELFF. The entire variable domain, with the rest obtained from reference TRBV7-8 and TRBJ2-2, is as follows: GAGVSQSPRYKVAKRGQDVALRCDPISGHVSLFWYQQALGQGPEFLTYFQNEAQLDKSGLPSDRFFAERPEGSVSTLKIQRTQQEDSAVYLCASIQNTGELFFGEGSRLTVL.